This T cell receptor beta chain is drawn from a study of cytomegalovirus exposure and HLA in healthy donors. Across the study: Sequencing of some 190 million T cells in an earlier analysis found roughly 120 million unique TCR beta sequences.

Study-wide results and limits: Donor immune exposure was known only as CMV serostatus. In a later analysis, TCR association rates varied by HLA locus: DRB1 most, HLA-C fewest.

This clone showed up just a few times. The antigen remains unidentified. The PCR made use of 60 Vbeta and 13 Jbeta primers. Per the original methods: An analysis that came later counted 80 million or so unique TCR beta chains, approximately 10 million shared. Produced via immunoSEQ multiplex PCR; TCRdb's table is partial and in-frame only. V and J calls and clone size follow that table, whereas D and trimming were derived from the DNA. The data show 90,000 to 150,000 clones, 6.5% to 9.5% seen once. Germline V gene sequence: CDR1 SNHLY, CDR2 FYNNEI. Trimming shortened V by 2 bases and J by 6 bases, and 7 bases separated the two germline ends. The CDR3 is made up of 12 amino acids.

The chain carries TRBV2 and TRBJ1-1; D unclear. Sample: PBMCs. The clonotype was recovered from a woman in her thirties or forties in good health and CMV-seropositive. The CDR3 sequence is CASSEKRAEAFF. The CDR3 DNA is TGTGCCAGCAGTGAAAAGCGGGCTGAAGCTTTCTTT.